A single sample gave rise to the 7 T cell receptor beta chains below, sequenced in a study of identical twins. MiXCR, run by TCRdb on the 5' RACE reads, gives a single entry per CDR3 protein. The sample holds fewer than 250,000 distinct CDR3 sequences, roughly 10% seen once. The sample was memory (CD45RO+) T cells sorted from blood. Source of these receptors: a young woman in good health.

Ten or more counts support this clonotype. This rearrangement joins TRBV6-2 or TRBV6-3 to TRBJ2-7; perhaps D is TRBD1 or TRBD2 (5 bases each). This CDR3 has 19 residues. V was shortened by 0 bases and J by 2 bases, with 23 bases between the two germline ends. Germline V lookup: CDR1 MNHEY, CDR2 SVGEGT. The CDR3 DNA is TGTGCCAGCAGTTACTCCCGGGACCGCTTGGACCAGGAACCCTACGAGCAGTACTTC. Amino acids: CASSYSRDRLDQEPYEQYF.

A few counts support this clonotype. J is TRBJ2-5 and V is TRBV5-1; D is possibly TRBD1 or TRBD2 (5 bases each). From germline, CDR1 is SGHRS and CDR2 YFSETQ. This CDR3 region has 14 residues. Trimming cost V 2 bases and J 0 bases, with 8 bases left between them. The CDR3 nucleotides are TGCGCCAGCAGCTTAGAGGGGTACCAAGAGACCCAGTACTTC. It is translated as CASSLEGYQETQYF. The variable domain in full, completed from reference TRBV5-1 and TRBJ2-5, reads KAGVTQTPRYLIKTRGQQVTLSCSPISGHRSVSWYQQTPGQGLQFLFEYFSETQRNKGNFPGRFSGRQFSNSRSEMNVSTLELGDSALYLCASSLEGYQETQYFGPGTRLLVL.

The gene calls are TRBV5-1 and TRBJ2-3; tentative D call: TRBD2 (5 bases). The V gene's germline CDR1 is SGHRS and CDR2 YFSETQ. This CDR3 is 14 amino acids long. Trimming pared 4 bases from V and 1 base from J, leaving 10 bases between. The CDR3 coding sequence is TGCGCCAGCAGCCCGGTTAGCGGCACAGATACGCAGTATTTT. Protein: CASSPVSGTDTQYF.

With regard to this clonotype: This clone may be a read error of a much larger clone one base away. The genes are TRBV20-1 and TRBJ2-3, with D perhaps given as TRBD1 or TRBD2 (6 bases each). The V end was cut by 6 bases, the J end by 3 bases, with 10 bases between. Germline V gene lookup returns CDR1 DFQATT and CDR2 SNEGSKA (reference sequence). This CDR3 comprises 12 residues. The chain's CDR3 is CSAGGNTDTQYF. CDR3 nucleotide sequence: TGCAGTGCAGGGGGGAATACAGATACGCAGTATTTT.

This clonotype was seen a handful of times. V usage is TRBV20-1 and J usage is TRBJ2-3; weak D call: TRBD2 (6 bases). The CDR3 runs 14 residues. The germline gives CDR1 DFQATT, CDR2 SNEGSKA (reference sequence). V was trimmed by 6 bases and J by 1 base, leaving 14 bases between them. The CDR3 spells CSAGVSSGTDTQYF. The DNA for the CDR3 is TGCAGTGCCGGGGTGTCTAGCGGCACAGATACGCAGTATTTT.

This clonotype has only a few counts. The DNA for the CDR3 is TGTGCCAGCAGCTTAAAGGCCAGGACTACTAGCACAGATACGCAGTATTTT. Its protein product is CASSLKARTTSTDTQYF. This rearrangement joins TRBV7-3 to TRBJ2-3; tentative D call: TRBD2 (6 bases). The germline V gene encodes CDR1 SGHTA and CDR2 FQGTGA. The length of the CDR3 is 17 residues. V shed 1 base and J shed 0 bases, with 14 bases lying between them.

This clonotype has a handful of counts. The chain couples TRBV7-9 to TRBJ2-3; 8 bases are shared with TRBD2. This CDR3 region has 14 residues. Germline assignment: CDR1 SEHNR and CDR2 FQNEAQ (reference sequence). Germline trimming cut 5 bases from V and 4 bases from J; bases unmatched to any gene: 5. CDR3 nucleotide sequence: TGTGCCAGCAGCACTACTAGCGGTGCAGATACGCAGTATTTT. Its protein is CASSTTSGADTQYF.